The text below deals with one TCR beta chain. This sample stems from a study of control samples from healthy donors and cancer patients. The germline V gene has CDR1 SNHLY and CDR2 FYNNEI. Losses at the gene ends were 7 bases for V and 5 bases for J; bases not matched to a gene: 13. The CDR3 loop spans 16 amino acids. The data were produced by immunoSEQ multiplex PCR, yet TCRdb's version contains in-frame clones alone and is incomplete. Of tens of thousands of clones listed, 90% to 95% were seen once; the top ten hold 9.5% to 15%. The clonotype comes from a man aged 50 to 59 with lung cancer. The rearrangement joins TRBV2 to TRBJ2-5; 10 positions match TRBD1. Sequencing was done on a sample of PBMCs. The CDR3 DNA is TGTGCCAGCAACCCATCCGGGACAGGGGCCTCCGAGACCCAGTACTTC. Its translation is CASNPSGTGASETQYF.